This TCR beta chain was recorded in a study of T-cell reconstitution after alpha-beta-depleted transplantation in children. General study findings and limits: Hyperexpanded clones declined; after one year, newly produced T cells mostly supplied diversity. Where some patients showed high TCRbeta diversity at day 60, it came from recipient T cells and thymic progenitors that had survived.

It was with unique molecular identifiers that the TCRbeta library was prepared. TCRdb processed the PCR reads anew with MiXCR; each CDR3 protein has one entry. The data show about 580,000 distinct CDR3 sequences, more than 20% seen once. The CDR3 length is 16 residues. The ends were cut back, 4 bases at V and 0 bases at J, with 14 bases in the middle. This clonotype occurred many times. Its specificity is unknown. This clonotype was obtained from a boy in the first two years of life who had a stem cell transplant for acute myeloid leukemia, so the T cells may come from the graft donor. Source: PBMCs, mostly from graft donor cells, taken 360 days after TCRalphabeta/CD19-depleted stem cell transplant. The J gene is TRBJ2-3, the V gene TRBV12-3 or TRBV12-4; TRBD1 might be the D (6 bases). The CDR3 DNA reads TGTGCCAGCAGTTCCGAGACAGGTTACAGCACAGATACGCAGTATTTT. Its protein is CASSSETGYSTDTQYF.